This T cell receptor beta chain was identified during a study of shared clonotypes between healthy human individuals. Study observations and caveats: Collection of samples was limited to blood; tissue repertoires likely differ.

About this clone: Its antigen is currently unknown.

TCRdb's copy holds only in-frame clones and misses some; the assay was immunoSEQ multiplex PCR. The sample includes some 2,400,000 clones, 95% seen only once; the top ten take about 0.13%. This CDR3 is built from 15 residues. Germline V lookup: CDR1 SEHNR, CDR2 FQNEAQ (reference sequence). V was shortened by 6 bases and J by 7 bases, with 16 bases between the two germline ends. Donors were healthy HIV-negative adults without recent acute infections or vaccinations. Input material: naive CD4+ T cells sorted from blood. Subset defined: CD45RA+ positively selected. This TCR derives from a man between 18 and 35 years old in good health. The genes are TRBV7-9 and TRBJ1-6, with a weak D call TRBD1 (5 bases). In DNA form, the CDR3 reads TGTGCCAGCAGGCGACTCGGAGAGGGGAATTCACCCCTCCACTTT. It encodes CASRRLGEGNSPLHF.